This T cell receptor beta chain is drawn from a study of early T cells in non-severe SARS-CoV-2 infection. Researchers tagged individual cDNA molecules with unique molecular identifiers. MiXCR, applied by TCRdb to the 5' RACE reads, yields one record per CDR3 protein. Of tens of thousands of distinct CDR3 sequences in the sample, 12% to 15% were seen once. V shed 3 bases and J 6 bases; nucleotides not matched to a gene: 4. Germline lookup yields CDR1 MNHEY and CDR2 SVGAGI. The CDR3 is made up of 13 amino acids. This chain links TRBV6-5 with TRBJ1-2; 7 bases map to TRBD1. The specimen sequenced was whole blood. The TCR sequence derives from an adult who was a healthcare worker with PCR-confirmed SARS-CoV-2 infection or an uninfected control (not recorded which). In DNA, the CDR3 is TGTGCCAGCAGTTATTCCGGGACAGATGGCTACACCTTC. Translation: CASSYSGTDGYTF.